This TCR beta chain was found in a study of blood T cell repertoires in COVID-19. Study in general: Some COVID-19 samples were acute and others convalescent; all came from the United States, Italy and Spain. T cells, B-cell-depleted T cells, or PBMCs supplied cDNA or gDNA.

Authors' methods: For nucleated cells, counts were estimated from reference gene primer amplification. Profiled with immunoSEQ multiplex PCR; TCRdb holds only in-frame clones, not every one. The D gene and trimming were derived from the DNA, and the V and J assignments and clone size from that table. This table holds approximately 45,000 clones, 70% to 90% found once. Germline V gives CDR1 GTSNPN, CDR2 SVGIG (reference sequence). CDR3 length equals 14 residues. For this clone: At one end, the junction sequence differs from germline, possibly due to a read error.

The chain uses TRBV30 and TRBJ1-3; D is possibly TRBD1 (5 bases). The specimen was peripheral blood. This TCR was recovered from a human donor in a cohort sampled during active COVID-19. CDR3 sequence: CAWSVWGSENTIYF. CDR3 nucleotides: TGTGCCTGGAGTGTATGGGGCTCTGAAAACACCATATATTTT.